This T cell receptor (beta chain) was captured by sequencing in a study of T cells in narcolepsy. This CDR3 has 15 amino acids. The V gene's germline CDR1 is MNHNS and CDR2 SASEGT. Trimming removed 7 bases from V and 1 base from J, with 13 bases in between. TCRdb keeps only in-frame clones here, not all; method: immunoSEQ multiplex PCR. The sample has about 35,000 clones; 87% are singletons. The sequencing input was CD45RA- memory CD4+ T cells from PBMCs. This TCR was sampled from a human donor with narcolepsy. The chain couples TRBV6-1 to TRBJ2-2; no clear D. CDR3 nucleotides: TGTGCCAGCACCCTCAATGGCATGAACACCGGGGAGCTGTTTTTT. Translation: CASTLNGMNTGELFF.